This T cell receptor beta chain comes out of a study of blood T cell repertoires in COVID-19. Study background: Samples of COVID-19 (acute and convalescent) were obtained from the United States, Italy and Spain. From T cells, B-cell-depleted T cells, or PBMCs came the material, which was cDNA or gDNA.

The Seattle patients, enrolled during active infection, were followed longitudinally. The CDR3 totals 17 residues. Germline V CDR1 and CDR2: KGHSH, LQKENI. Trimming left V 3 bases short and J 0 bases short, with 16 bases between. The repertoire was sequenced with immunoSEQ multiplex PCR; TCRdb's copy has only in-frame clones and lacks some. The table records 96,000 or so clones, roughly four fifths of them present only once. The sequence derives from a man aged 80 or over with COVID-19, enrolled during active disease. V and J are TRBV18 and TRBJ2-3; TRBD2 might be the D (5 bases). The specimen sequenced was peripheral blood. The CDR3 coding sequence is TGTGCCAGCTCACCGAAAGGACTGCCCCCTAGCACAGATACGCAGTATTTT. It encodes CASSPKGLPPSTDTQYF.